A selection of T cell receptor beta chains follows, all from one sample in a study of CD8+CD57+ T cells in acquired aplastic anemia. TCRdb recomputed calls from the reads with MiXCR, one row per CDR3 protein. Of some 64,000 distinct CDR3 sequences in the sample, under 55% were seen once. The sample comprised sorted CD4+, CD8+, or CD8+CD57+ T cells (not recorded which) from PBMCs. All receptors come from a human donor in good health, serving as a control. Each CDR3 is given with its conserved first and last residue. Fields, in order: D gene, clone size, V gene, CDR3 length, J gene, CDR3 DNA, CDR3 protein. A D gene is named only where the DNA matches it firmly. For some rows the clone size is stated as once, few or many, or as a class when expanded; others skip it.

d_call: .
clone_size: medium-sized
v_call: TRBV7-8
cdr3_length: 11
j_call: TRBJ2-1
cdr3_nt: TGTGCCAGCAGCAAGGTGACTGAGCAATTCTTC
cdr3_aa: CASSKVTEQFF

d_call: .
clone_size: many
v_call: TRBV5-1
cdr3_length: 15
j_call: TRBJ2-3
cdr3_nt: TGCGCCAGCAGCTTGAGGCCAGGGAGCACAGATACGCAGTATTTT
cdr3_aa: CASSLRPGSTDTQYF

d_call: .
clone_size: .
v_call: TRBV19
cdr3_length: 13
j_call: TRBJ2-2
cdr3_nt: TGTGCCAGTACCCGCGACAGGTTCGGGGAGCTGTTTTTT
cdr3_aa: CASTRDRFGELFF

d_call: TRBD2
clone_size: many
v_call: TRBV9
cdr3_length: 15
j_call: TRBJ2-5
cdr3_nt: TGTGCCAGCAGCGTTTCCTCTAGCGGCCAAGAGACCCAGTACTTC
cdr3_aa: CASSVSSSGQETQYF

d_call: TRBD1
clone_size: medium-sized
v_call: TRBV25-1
cdr3_length: 14
j_call: TRBJ1-2
cdr3_nt: TGTGCCAGCAGTGACTGGACAGGGAACTATGGCTACACCTTC
cdr3_aa: CASSDWTGNYGYTF

d_call: TRBD1
clone_size: many
v_call: TRBV6-1
cdr3_length: 14
j_call: TRBJ1-6
cdr3_nt: TGTGCCAGCAGTGCCCGGGACAGGGGTTCACCCCTCCACTTT
cdr3_aa: CASSARDRGSPLHF

d_call: .
clone_size: .
v_call: TRBV14
cdr3_length: 17
j_call: TRBJ1-1
cdr3_nt: TGTGCCAGCAGCCAAGATCTCGTGGGGGGCCGGAACACTGAAGCTTTCTTT
cdr3_aa: CASSQDLVGGRNTEAFF

d_call: .
clone_size: .
v_call: TRBV15
cdr3_length: 17
j_call: TRBJ2-3
cdr3_nt: TGTGCCACCAGCAGAGGGATCAAGGACTCGGTGATAGATACGCAGTATTTT
cdr3_aa: CATSRGIKDSVIDTQYF

d_call: .
clone_size: many
v_call: TRBV6-1
cdr3_length: 12
j_call: TRBJ2-7
cdr3_nt: TGTGCCAGCAGTGAAAGAGCCTACGAGCAGTACTTC
cdr3_aa: CASSERAYEQYF

d_call: .
clone_size: .
v_call: TRBV7-6
cdr3_length: 14
j_call: TRBJ2-1
cdr3_nt: TGTGCCAGCAGCTTAGGTATAGACCACAATGAGCAGTTCTTC
cdr3_aa: CASSLGIDHNEQFF

d_call: TRBD2
clone_size: many
v_call: TRBV11-3
cdr3_length: 14
j_call: TRBJ2-1
cdr3_nt: TGTGCCAGCGAAGGGGGACTAGCCTACAATGAGCAGTTCTTC
cdr3_aa: CASEGGLAYNEQFF

d_call: .
clone_size: many
v_call: TRBV19
cdr3_length: 21
j_call: TRBJ2-5
cdr3_nt: TGTGCCAGTAGTATCGGAATCGGGAGGATGGACAGGGAGGACGGAGGGGAGACCCAGTACTTC
cdr3_aa: CASSIGIGRMDREDGGETQYF

d_call: TRBD2
clone_size: many
v_call: TRBV19
cdr3_length: 17
j_call: TRBJ2-3
cdr3_nt: TGTGCCAGTAGTATAGCCACTAGCGGTAGTACCACAGATACGCAGTATTTT
cdr3_aa: CASSIATSGSTTDTQYF

d_call: .
clone_size: .
v_call: TRBV2
cdr3_length: 12
j_call: TRBJ2-7
cdr3_nt: TGTGCCTGCAGTGATAATCGGTACGAGCAGTACTTC
cdr3_aa: CACSDNRYEQYF

d_call: .
clone_size: many
v_call: TRBV14
cdr3_length: 13
j_call: TRBJ1-4
cdr3_nt: TGTGCCAGCAGCCAAGACCCGGTTGAAAAACTGTTTTTT
cdr3_aa: CASSQDPVEKLFF

d_call: .
clone_size: many
v_call: TRBV30
cdr3_length: 13
j_call: TRBJ1-2
cdr3_nt: TGTGCCTGGAGTGTACGGGGGGCGCGAGGCTACACCTTC
cdr3_aa: CAWSVRGARGYTF

d_call: .
clone_size: .
v_call: TRBV4-1
cdr3_length: 13
j_call: TRBJ2-3
cdr3_nt: TGCGCCAGCAGCCGTCAGGGCACAGATACGCAGTATTTT
cdr3_aa: CASSRQGTDTQYF

d_call: .
clone_size: .
v_call: TRBV20-1
cdr3_length: 14
j_call: TRBJ1-6
cdr3_nt: TGCAGTGCTAGAGATCCCTTTGTAGGGACACCCCTCCACTTT
cdr3_aa: CSARDPFVGTPLHF

d_call: .
clone_size: many
v_call: TRBV6-5
cdr3_length: 12
j_call: TRBJ1-2
cdr3_nt: TGTGCCAGCAGCTCAGGGTACTATGGCTACACCTTC
cdr3_aa: CASSSGYYGYTF

d_call: .
clone_size: .
v_call: TRBV5-1
cdr3_length: 13
j_call: TRBJ2-3
cdr3_nt: TGCGCCAGCAGCTACCCCCGGGTGGATACGCAGTATTTT
cdr3_aa: CASSYPRVDTQYF

d_call: .
clone_size: many
v_call: TRBV28
cdr3_length: 15
j_call: TRBJ2-7
cdr3_nt: TGTGCCAGCACCACAAAACTTGGGGCTCTCTACGAGCAGTACTTC
cdr3_aa: CASTTKLGALYEQYF

d_call: .
clone_size: .
v_call: TRBV2
cdr3_length: 8
j_call: TRBJ2-2
cdr3_nt: TGTGCCAGCAGGGAGCTGTTTTTT
cdr3_aa: CASRELFF

d_call: TRBD1
clone_size: .
v_call: TRBV6-7
cdr3_length: 19
j_call: TRBJ1-6
cdr3_nt: TGTGCCAGCAGCCTGCCCGGGACAGATGGGGATTGGTATAATTCACCCCTCCACTTT
cdr3_aa: CASSLPGTDGDWYNSPLHF

d_call: .
clone_size: .
v_call: TRBV2
cdr3_length: 15
j_call: TRBJ1-2
cdr3_nt: TGTGCCAGCAGACCCCGGGACACACTCCTCTATGGCTACACCTTC
cdr3_aa: CASRPRDTLLYGYTF

d_call: TRBD2
clone_size: .
v_call: TRBV5-1
cdr3_length: 15
j_call: TRBJ2-5
cdr3_nt: TGCGCCAGCAGCTTTACTAGCGGAGGGAAAGAGACCCAGTACTTC
cdr3_aa: CASSFTSGGKETQYF

d_call: .
clone_size: .
v_call: TRBV7-9
cdr3_length: 12
j_call: TRBJ2-1
cdr3_nt: TGTGCCAGCAGCATCGGAGTGGGAGAGCAGTTCTTC
cdr3_aa: CASSIGVGEQFF

d_call: .
clone_size: .
v_call: TRBV19
cdr3_length: 13
j_call: TRBJ2-5
cdr3_nt: TGTGCGGCTGGTGGGGGTCTAGTGGAGACCCAGTACTTC
cdr3_aa: CAAGGGLVETQYF

d_call: TRBD2
clone_size: many
v_call: TRBV20-1
cdr3_length: 16
j_call: TRBJ2-2
cdr3_nt: TGCAGTGCTAGAGTGGCCGGGAGGGCCCTCAGCGGGGAGCTGTTTTTT
cdr3_aa: CSARVAGRALSGELFF

d_call: TRBD2
clone_size: .
v_call: TRBV27
cdr3_length: 18
j_call: TRBJ2-1
cdr3_nt: TGTGCCAGCAGTTTATTGGTAACTAGCGGTAGCTCCTACAATGAGCAGTTCTTC
cdr3_aa: CASSLLVTSGSSYNEQFF

d_call: TRBD1
clone_size: .
v_call: TRBV19
cdr3_length: 15
j_call: TRBJ1-4
cdr3_nt: TGTGCCAGTAGTAGTACAGGGGGAGGAGGTGAAAAACTGTTTTTT
cdr3_aa: CASSSTGGGGEKLFF

d_call: .
clone_size: many
v_call: TRBV6-1
cdr3_length: 17
j_call: TRBJ2-1
cdr3_nt: TGTGCCAGCAGTGAAGGACCACGCTACCCATATTACAATGAGCAGTTCTTC
cdr3_aa: CASSEGPRYPYYNEQFF

d_call: TRBD1
clone_size: many
v_call: TRBV5-1
cdr3_length: 15
j_call: TRBJ2-7
cdr3_nt: TGCGCCAGCAGCGTAACAGGGGCCTGGGAAGGGGAGCAGTACTTC
cdr3_aa: CASSVTGAWEGEQYF

d_call: TRBD1
clone_size: .
v_call: TRBV10-1
cdr3_length: 14
j_call: TRBJ1-2
cdr3_nt: TGCGCCAGCAGTGGACCGGGACAGGGAAAGGGAAACACCTTC
cdr3_aa: CASSGPGQGKGNTF

d_call: TRBD2
clone_size: many
v_call: TRBV14
cdr3_length: 17
j_call: TRBJ2-7
cdr3_nt: TGTGCCAGCAGCCCACAACCAGGACTAGCGGGGCCCTACGAGCAGTACTTC
cdr3_aa: CASSPQPGLAGPYEQYF

d_call: TRBD2
clone_size: many
v_call: TRBV30
cdr3_length: 18
j_call: TRBJ2-7
cdr3_nt: TGTGCCTGGAGTGTAATCAGATCAAGCCGGGGACTACAGTACGAGCAGTACTTC
cdr3_aa: CAWSVIRSSRGLQYEQYF

d_call: TRBD1
clone_size: .
v_call: TRBV12-3/TRBV12-4
cdr3_length: 16
j_call: TRBJ1-2
cdr3_nt: TGTGCCAGCAGTCGACGGACAGGGGGCGATGGCTATGGCTACACCTTC
cdr3_aa: CASSRRTGGDGYGYTF

d_call: .
clone_size: .
v_call: TRBV19
cdr3_length: 12
j_call: TRBJ1-5
cdr3_nt: TGTGCCCCGGGCAGCGGCAATCAGCCCCAGCATTTT
cdr3_aa: CAPGSGNQPQHF

d_call: TRBD1
clone_size: many
v_call: TRBV12-3/TRBV12-4
cdr3_length: 15
j_call: TRBJ1-6
cdr3_nt: TGTGCCAGCAGTTTAGCGACAGGGGGAAATTCACCCCTCCACTTT
cdr3_aa: CASSLATGGNSPLHF

d_call: TRBD2
clone_size: many
v_call: TRBV20-1
cdr3_length: 14
j_call: TRBJ2-5
cdr3_nt: TGCAGTGCAGTAGCGGGAGGGCCTCCGGAGACCCAGTACTTC
cdr3_aa: CSAVAGGPPETQYF

d_call: .
clone_size: .
v_call: TRBV15
cdr3_length: 14
j_call: TRBJ1-2
cdr3_nt: TGTGCCACCAGCAGTGACGGCAACTCCGGTGGCTACACCTTC
cdr3_aa: CATSSDGNSGGYTF

d_call: TRBD2
clone_size: .
v_call: TRBV15
cdr3_length: 16
j_call: TRBJ2-1
cdr3_nt: TGTGCCCCAACTAGCGGGAGAGGGGGGGCCTACAATGAGCAGTTCTTC
cdr3_aa: CAPTSGRGGAYNEQFF

d_call: .
clone_size: once
v_call: TRBV25-1
cdr3_length: 12
j_call: TRBJ2-5
cdr3_nt: TGTGCCAGCAGTAGGCAGCAAGAGACCCAGTACTTC
cdr3_aa: CASSRQQETQYF

d_call: .
clone_size: .
v_call: TRBV5-4
cdr3_length: 12
j_call: TRBJ1-6
cdr3_nt: TGTGCCAGCAGGATTGAGGGTTCACCCCTCCACTTT
cdr3_aa: CASRIEGSPLHF

d_call: TRBD1
clone_size: .
v_call: TRBV29-1
cdr3_length: 19
j_call: TRBJ2-7
cdr3_nt: TGCAGCGTGGACCAATCCGGGACAGGGGGGGGTACTAGCAAGTACGAGCAGTACTTC
cdr3_aa: CSVDQSGTGGGTSKYEQYF

d_call: .
clone_size: .
v_call: TRBV20-1
cdr3_length: 12
j_call: TRBJ1-2
cdr3_nt: TGCAGTGCTCCGGACGGAAACTATGGCTACACCTTC
cdr3_aa: CSAPDGNYGYTF

d_call: .
clone_size: few
v_call: TRBV10-3
cdr3_length: 18
j_call: TRBJ1-3
cdr3_nt: TGTGCCATCAGTGACTCGGCAGGCTGGAGAAAAACTGGAAACACCATATATTTT
cdr3_aa: CAISDSAGWRKTGNTIYF

d_call: .
clone_size: medium-sized
v_call: TRBV24-1
cdr3_length: 12
j_call: TRBJ1-1
cdr3_nt: TGTGCCACCGAGGAGCCGGGTGCTGAAGCTTTCTTT
cdr3_aa: CATEEPGAEAFF

d_call: .
clone_size: .
v_call: TRBV11-2
cdr3_length: 15
j_call: TRBJ2-4
cdr3_nt: TGTGCCAGCAGCCCTAAGAGGGGGGCCAAAAACATTCAGTACTTC
cdr3_aa: CASSPKRGAKNIQYF

d_call: .
clone_size: .
v_call: TRBV20-1
cdr3_length: 14
j_call: TRBJ2-7
cdr3_nt: TGCAGTGCAGAGCCGGGAAGCCCTCGCGGGGAGCAGTACTTC
cdr3_aa: CSAEPGSPRGEQYF

d_call: .
clone_size: medium-sized
v_call: TRBV4-1
cdr3_length: 17
j_call: TRBJ2-7
cdr3_nt: TGCGCCAGCAGCCAAGAAGGCTGGACTACCCTCTCCTACGAGCAGTACTTC
cdr3_aa: CASSQEGWTTLSYEQYF

d_call: TRBD1
clone_size: .
v_call: TRBV19
cdr3_length: 14
j_call: TRBJ1-1
cdr3_nt: TGTGCCAGTAGTATCTACGGGACAGGGGGGAAAGCTTTCTTT
cdr3_aa: CASSIYGTGGKAFF

d_call: .
clone_size: .
v_call: TRBV19
cdr3_length: 15
j_call: TRBJ1-2
cdr3_nt: TGTGCCAGTAGTACACTAGGGGCCGACCGCTATGGCTACACCTTC
cdr3_aa: CASSTLGADRYGYTF

d_call: TRBD2
clone_size: few
v_call: TRBV2
cdr3_length: 15
j_call: TRBJ2-7
cdr3_nt: TGTGCCAGCAGGGCTAGCGGGTCCATATCCTACGAGCAGTACTTC
cdr3_aa: CASRASGSISYEQYF

d_call: .
clone_size: few
v_call: TRBV19
cdr3_length: 12
j_call: TRBJ1-1
cdr3_nt: TGTGCCTGTGAGGACAGAAATAATGAAGCTTTCTTT
cdr3_aa: CACEDRNNEAFF

d_call: .
clone_size: .
v_call: TRBV29-1
cdr3_length: 12
j_call: TRBJ1-5
cdr3_nt: TGCAGCGTTGGAGGCCGCAATCAGCCCCAGCATTTT
cdr3_aa: CSVGGRNQPQHF

d_call: .
clone_size: many
v_call: TRBV20-1
cdr3_length: 15
j_call: TRBJ1-5
cdr3_nt: TGCAGTGCTAGCCGCAGGCAAGTTAGCAATCAGCCCCAGCATTTT
cdr3_aa: CSASRRQVSNQPQHF

d_call: .
clone_size: many
v_call: TRBV10-3
cdr3_length: 13
j_call: TRBJ1-2
cdr3_nt: TGTGCCATCAGTGAAAATAGGGACTATGGCTACACCTTC
cdr3_aa: CAISENRDYGYTF